This T cell receptor (beta chain) was found in a study of tumor-infiltrating lymphocytes in primary liver carcinoma. TCR beta cDNA was made from roughly 500 ng total RNA with a constant-region primer. Modified slightly, ARM-PCR produced TCR beta libraries over three nested multiplex PCR rounds. Each CDR3 protein is one row after TCRdb ran MiXCR on the multiplex PCR reads. The table includes 110,000 or so distinct CDR3 sequences, roughly 80% detected once. Investigators took RNA and DNA out together from roughly 21-30 mg of unsorted bulk tissue. Sequenced input: liver tumor tissue from sampling region 3. The sample's subset: tumor region T3, left-lateral pole. The TCR sequence derives from a man in his forties with primary liver carcinoma and hepatitis B virus infection.

The DNA for the CDR3 is TGTGCCAGCAGATCCTCTGCGTGGGAGACCCAGTACTTC. Translation gives CASRSSAWETQYF. The chain is built from TRBV6-6 and TRBJ2-5; D call uncertain. There are 13 residues in the CDR3. In germline, CDR1 is MNHNY, CDR2 SVGAGI (reference sequence). V was cut by 6 bases and J by 5 bases, with 13 bases left in between.